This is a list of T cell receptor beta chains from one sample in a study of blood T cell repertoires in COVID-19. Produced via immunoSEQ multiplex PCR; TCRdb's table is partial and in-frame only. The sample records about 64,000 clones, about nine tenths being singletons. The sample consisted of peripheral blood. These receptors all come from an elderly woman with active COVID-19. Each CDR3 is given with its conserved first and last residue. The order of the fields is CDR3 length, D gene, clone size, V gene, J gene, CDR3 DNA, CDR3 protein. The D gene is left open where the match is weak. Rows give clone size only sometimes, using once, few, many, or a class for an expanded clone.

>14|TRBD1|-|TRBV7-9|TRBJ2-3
TGTGCCAGCAGCATTCAGGGGGGCACAGATACGCAGTATTTT
CASSIQGGTDTQYF
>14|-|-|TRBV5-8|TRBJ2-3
TGTGCCAGCAGCCTTCAACAGAGCACAGATACGCAGTATTTT
CASSLQQSTDTQYF
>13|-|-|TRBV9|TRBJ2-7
TGTGCCAGCAGCGTAAACCGGGTGGGCGAGCAGTACTTC
CASSVNRVGEQYF
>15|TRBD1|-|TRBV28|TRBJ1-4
TGTGCCAGCAGTTTTTCGACAGGGGCCTTGGAAAAACTGTTTTTT
CASSFSTGALEKLFF
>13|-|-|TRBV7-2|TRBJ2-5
TGTGCCAGCAGCTTAGTCATGAGGGAGACCCAGTACTTC
CASSLVMRETQYF
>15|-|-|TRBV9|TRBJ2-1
TGTGCCAGCAGCGTAGATCCGCGCTCCTACAATGAGCAGTTCTTC
CASSVDPRSYNEQFF
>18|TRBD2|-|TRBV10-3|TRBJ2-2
TGTGCCATCAGCGTGGGACTAGCGGGGGGTCGGGGTCCCGGGGAGCTGTTTTTT
CAISVGLAGGRGPGELFF
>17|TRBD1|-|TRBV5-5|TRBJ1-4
TGTGCCAGCAGCCGGGGACAGGGGGTAGTGGCAGAAAAAAAACTGTTTTTT
CASSRGQGVVAEKKLFF
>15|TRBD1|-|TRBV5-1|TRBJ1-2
TGCGCCAGCAGCCTGGAACCTCAGGGGGCGCGGGGCTACACCTTC
CASSLEPQGARGYTF
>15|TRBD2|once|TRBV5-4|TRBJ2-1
TGTGCCAGCAGCGGGTTAGCGGGGGGGCCCGGGGAGCAGTTCTTC
CASSGLAGGPGEQFF
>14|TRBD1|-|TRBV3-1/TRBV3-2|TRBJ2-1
TGTGCCAGCAGCGAGAGCACAGGGGGCGATGAGCAGTTCTTC
CASSESTGGDEQFF
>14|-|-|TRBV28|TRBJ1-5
TGTGCCAGCAGCCGAGGGGGTGGCAATCAGCCCCAGCATTTT
CASSRGGGNQPQHF
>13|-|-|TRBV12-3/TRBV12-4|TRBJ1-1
TGTGCCAGCAGTTTAGTTAACCAGTGGCAAGCTTTCTTT
CASSLVNQWQAFF
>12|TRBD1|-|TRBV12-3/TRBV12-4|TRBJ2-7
TGTGCCAGCAGTTCCGGGACAGCCGAGCAGTACTTC
CASSSGTAEQYF
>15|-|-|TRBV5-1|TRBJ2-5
TGCGCCAGCAGCTTTGCCTTGACAGTCACAGAGACCCAGTACTTC
CASSFALTVTETQYF
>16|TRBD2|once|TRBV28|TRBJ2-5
TGTGCCAGCAGTTCCTCACGACTAGCGGGAGGAGAGACCCAGTACTTC
CASSSSRLAGGETQYF
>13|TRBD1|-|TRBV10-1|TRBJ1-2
TGCGCCAGCAGTTCGGACAGGGGTCATGGCTACACCTTC
CASSSDRGHGYTF
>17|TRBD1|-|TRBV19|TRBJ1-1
TGTGCCCCTCCGCGCGGCCGGACAGGGGCTGTGAACACTGAAGCTTTCTTT
CAPPRGRTGAVNTEAFF
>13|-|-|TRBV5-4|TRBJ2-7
TGTGCCAGCAGCCTCCAGGGAGGTTACGAGCAGTACTTC
CASSLQGGYEQYF
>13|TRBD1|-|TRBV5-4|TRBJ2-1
TGTGCCAGCAGCTCCACGACAGGGGGCGAGCAGTTCTTC
CASSSTTGGEQFF
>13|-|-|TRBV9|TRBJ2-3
TGTGCCAGCAGCGCGGGGGACACAGATACGCAGTATTTT
CASSAGDTDTQYF
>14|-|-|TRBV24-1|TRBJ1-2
TGTGCCACCAGTGACACCGGGACTACACGTGGCTACACCTTC
CATSDTGTTRGYTF
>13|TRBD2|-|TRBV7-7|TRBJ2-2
TGTGCTACGGGGGGACTAGCGGCCGGGGAGCTGTTTTTT
CATGGLAAGELFF
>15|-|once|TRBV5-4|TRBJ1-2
TGTGCCAGCAGCTTTTATCTCGCAGGGAACTATGGCTACACCTTC
CASSFYLAGNYGYTF
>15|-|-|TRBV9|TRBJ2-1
TGTGCCAGCAGCGTAACAGCGGGTTCTCACAATGAGCAGTTCTTC
CASSVTAGSHNEQFF
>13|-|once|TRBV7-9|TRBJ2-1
TGTGCCAGCAGCCCCCCCTCCGGGAATGAGCAGTTCTTC
CASSPPSGNEQFF
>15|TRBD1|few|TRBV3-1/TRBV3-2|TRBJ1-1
TGTGCCAGCAAGGACAGGGGAGGAATGAACACTGAAGCTTTCTTT
CASKDRGGMNTEAFF
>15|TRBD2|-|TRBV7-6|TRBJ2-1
TGTGCCAGCAGCTTACACGGCGGGAGTCACAATGAGCAGTTCTTC
CASSLHGGSHNEQFF
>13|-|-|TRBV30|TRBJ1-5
TGTGCCTGGAGTGTACAGAACAATCAGCCCCAGCATTTT
CAWSVQNNQPQHF
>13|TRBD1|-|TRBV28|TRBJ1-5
TGTGCCAGCGTCGGACAGGCCAATCAGCCCCAGCATTTT
CASVGQANQPQHF
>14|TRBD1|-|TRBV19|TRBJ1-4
TGTGCCAGTAGTATGGGACAGGCCTATGAAAAACTGTTTTTT
CASSMGQAYEKLFF
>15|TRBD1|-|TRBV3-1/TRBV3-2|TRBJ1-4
TGTGCCAGCAGCCAAATGGTAGGGGGCGATGAAAAACTGTTTTTT
CASSQMVGGDEKLFF
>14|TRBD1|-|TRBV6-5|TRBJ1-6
TGTGCCAGCAGTTACTATCAGGGGGAGGCTTACCTCCACTTT
CASSYYQGEAYLHF
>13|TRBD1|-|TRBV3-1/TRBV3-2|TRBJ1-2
TGTGCCAGCAGCCAAGCAACAGGGGTCGGCTACACCTTC
CASSQATGVGYTF
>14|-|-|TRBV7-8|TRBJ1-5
TGTGCCAGCAGCTTAACGCAGGGGAGCCAGCCCCAGCATTTT
CASSLTQGSQPQHF
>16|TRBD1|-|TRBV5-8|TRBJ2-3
TGTGCCAGCAGCCTTCCCGGGACAGGGGCCACAGATACGCAGTATTTT
CASSLPGTGATDTQYF
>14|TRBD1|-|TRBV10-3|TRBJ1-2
TGTGCCATCAGTGGCGGACAGGGGGCAGATGGCTACACCTTC
CAISGGQGADGYTF
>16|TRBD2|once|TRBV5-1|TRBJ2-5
TGCGCCAGCAGCCAAACCTTAGCGGGAGGAGAAGAGACCCAGTACTTC
CASSQTLAGGEETQYF
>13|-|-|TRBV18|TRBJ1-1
TGTGCCAGCTCACCTCAGGGAAACACTGAAGCTTTCTTT
CASSPQGNTEAFF
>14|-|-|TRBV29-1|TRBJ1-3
TGCAGCGTTGTGCCGGCAGGGTATAGAAACACCATATATTTT
CSVVPAGYRNTIYF
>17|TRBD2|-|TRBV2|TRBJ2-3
TGTGCCAGCAGTGAACTAGCGGGGGGGTCCGGCCGCGATACGCAGTATTTT
CASSELAGGSGRDTQYF
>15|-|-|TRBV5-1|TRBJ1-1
TGCGCCAGCAGCTCGGAGGGGGGGCTAAACACTGAAGCTTTCTTT
CASSSEGGLNTEAFF
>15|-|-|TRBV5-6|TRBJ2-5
TGTGCCAGCAGCTTGGCGACAGGCAGGCAGGAGACCCAGTACTTC
CASSLATGRQETQYF
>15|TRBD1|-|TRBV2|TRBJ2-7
TGTGCCAGCAGTGATTTAGGACAGGGGCGGATCGAGCAGTACTTC
CASSDLGQGRIEQYF
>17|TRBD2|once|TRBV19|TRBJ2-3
TGTGCCAGTAGCCGGCCTAGCGGAGAGGTTAGCACAGATACGCAGTATTTT
CASSRPSGEVSTDTQYF
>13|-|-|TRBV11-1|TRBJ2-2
TGTGCCAGCAGCCAGGGCCACACCGGGGAGCTGTTTTTT
CASSQGHTGELFF
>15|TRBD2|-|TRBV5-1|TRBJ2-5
TGCGCCAGCAGCTTGGTAGCGGGAGGGGAAGAGACCCAGTACTTC
CASSLVAGGEETQYF
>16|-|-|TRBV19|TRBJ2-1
TGTGCCAGTAGTTATCCCAGCGCGAGCTCCTACAATGAGCAGTTCTTC
CASSYPSASSYNEQFF
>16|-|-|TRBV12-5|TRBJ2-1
TGTGCTAGTGGTCCCCTAGGACTACCATCCACGAATGAGCAGTTCTTC
CASGPLGLPSTNEQFF
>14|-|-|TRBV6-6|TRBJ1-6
TGTGCCAGCAGCGCAGGGAAAGAGAATTCACCCCTCCACTTT
CASSAGKENSPLHF
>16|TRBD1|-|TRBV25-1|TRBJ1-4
TGTGCCAGCAGTGAGGCCCCCGGGACAGGGACTGAAAAACTGTTTTTT
CASSEAPGTGTEKLFF
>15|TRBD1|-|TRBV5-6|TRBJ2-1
TGTGCCAGCAGCTTGTACAGGGGCACCTACAATGAGCAGTTCTTC
CASSLYRGTYNEQFF
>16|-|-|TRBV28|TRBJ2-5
TGTGCCAGCAGTTTCTTCAGGGGTGCGGAGGAAGAGACCCAGTACTTC
CASSFFRGAEEETQYF
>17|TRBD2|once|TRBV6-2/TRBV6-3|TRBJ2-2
TGTGCCAGCAGTTACTCGAAGGGACTAGCGAACACCGGGGAGCTGTTTTTT
CASSYSKGLANTGELFF
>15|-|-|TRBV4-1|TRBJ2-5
TGCGCCAGCAGCCAAGTATTCCAGATCCAAGAGACCCAGTACTTC
CASSQVFQIQETQYF